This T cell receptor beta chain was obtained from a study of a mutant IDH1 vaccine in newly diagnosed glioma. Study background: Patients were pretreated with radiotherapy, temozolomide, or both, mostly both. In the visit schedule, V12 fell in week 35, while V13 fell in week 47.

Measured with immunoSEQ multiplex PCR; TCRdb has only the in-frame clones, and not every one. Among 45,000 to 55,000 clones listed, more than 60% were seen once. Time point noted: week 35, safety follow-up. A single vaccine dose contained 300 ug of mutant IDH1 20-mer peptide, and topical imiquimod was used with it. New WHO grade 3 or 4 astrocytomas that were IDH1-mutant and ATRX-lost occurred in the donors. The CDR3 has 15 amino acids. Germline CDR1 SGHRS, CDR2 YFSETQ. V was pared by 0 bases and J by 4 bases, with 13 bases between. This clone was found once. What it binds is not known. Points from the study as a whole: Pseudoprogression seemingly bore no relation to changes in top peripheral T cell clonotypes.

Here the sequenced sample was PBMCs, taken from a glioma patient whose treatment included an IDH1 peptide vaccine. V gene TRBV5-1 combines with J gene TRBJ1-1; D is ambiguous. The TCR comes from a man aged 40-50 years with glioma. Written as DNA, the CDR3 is TGCGCCAGCAGCTTGGACGGCCCTTGGGCCACTGAAGCTTTCTTT. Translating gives CASSLDGPWATEAFF.